The 14 T cell receptor beta chains given below trace back to one sample, sequenced in a study of shared clonotypes between healthy human individuals. Profiled with immunoSEQ multiplex PCR; TCRdb holds only in-frame clones, not every one. The sample consists of some 2.3 million clones, 85% to 95% of them appearing once. Source material: naive CD4+ T cells from PBMCs. Described subset: CD45RA+ positively selected. These receptors originate from a man aged 18 to 30 in good health. Some clones in this sample may be carry-over from other donors' samples.

The chain has TRBV5-1 and TRBJ2-7; TRBD1 agrees at 8 bases. The CDR3 length is 15 residues. Per germline, CDR1 SGHRS and CDR2 YFSETQ. With V trimmed by 0 bases and J by 3 bases, 5 bases remained unmatched. CDR3 in amino acids: CASSLAAGGFYEQYF. CDR3 nucleotide sequence: TGCGCCAGCAGCTTGGCGGCAGGGGGCTTCTACGAGCAGTACTTC.

The chain carries TRBV18 and TRBJ2-7; no firm D call. The V end lost 2 bases, the J end lost 6 bases, and 14 bases lay between the germline ends. Germline V CDR1 and CDR2: KGHSH, LQKENI. The CDR3 has 14 residues. The CDR3 region has the DNA TGTGCCAGCTCACCATATCGCCTAGAGAGCGAGCAGTACTTC. Its translation: CASSPYRLESEQYF.

The rearrangement uses TRBV7-9 and TRBJ1-1; 10 nucleotides match TRBD1. The V and J ends lost 4 bases and 1 base, in that order; junction bases with no gene match: 9. Germline V gives CDR1 SEHNR, CDR2 FQNEAQ (reference sequence). CDR3 length: 17 amino acids. The chain's CDR3 is CASSSGDRGYGNTEAFF. CDR3 coding DNA: TGTGCCAGCAGCTCTGGGGACAGGGGTTACGGGAACACTGAAGCTTTCTTT.

The genes are TRBV4-1 and TRBJ1-6; D is perhaps TRBD1 (5 bases). With 2 bases removed from V and 5 bases from J, the gap between germline ends came to 25 bases. Germline-derived CDR1 and CDR2 are MGHRA and YSYEKL. The CDR3 is 20 residues long. CDR3 bases: TGCGCCAGCAGCCAACGGGTTCAGGGTCTTACAATTCCCAATAATTCACCCCTCCACTTT. Translation gives CASSQRVQGLTIPNNSPLHF.

This chain links TRBV7-2 with TRBJ2-2; maybe TRBD1 (6 bases). The CDR3 consists of 13 residues. Germline V gene data show CDR1 as SGHTA and CDR2 as FQGNSA. V lost 5 bases and J lost 6, with 10 bases in between. The CDR3 DNA reads TGTGCCAGCAGCCGACAGGTCCCCGGGGAGCTGTTTTTT. Amino acids: CASSRQVPGELFF.

CDR3: CASSYIGTGITGELFF. Here the CDR3 DNA reads TGTGCCAGCAGCTATATCGGGACAGGGATCACCGGGGAGCTGTTTTTT. The gene calls are TRBV6-6 and TRBJ2-2; 9 bases are a match to TRBD1. The ends lost 6 bases at V and 4 bases at J; junction bases unmatched: 9. This CDR3 spans 16 amino acids. Germline V gives CDR1 MNHNY, CDR2 SVGAGI (reference sequence).

This chain links TRBV6-5 with TRBJ2-5, with 8 bases that match TRBD2. The CDR3 spans 14 residues. With 4 bases clipped from V and 5 bases from J, the junction kept 6 bases outside the gene matches. Germline assignment: CDR1 MNHEY and CDR2 SVGAGI. CDR3 coding DNA: TGTGCCAGCAGTTTCGGGAGGGCCTTGGAGACCCAGTACTTC. Amino acid sequence: CASSFGRALETQYF.

As for this clone: Other DNA sequences from this sample encode an identical CDR3 as well. This sequence joins TRBV30 and TRBJ1-4; the D gene is possibly TRBD1 (5 bases). Germline assignment: CDR1 GTSNPN and CDR2 SVGIG (reference sequence). This CDR3 has 14 amino acids. With 0 bases removed from V and 3 bases from J, the gap between germline ends came to 8 bases. CDR3 sequence (DNA): TGTGCCTGGAGTGTCAAAGGGGCTAATGAAAAACTGTTTTTT. Amino acids: CAWSVKGANEKLFF.

The V gene is TRBV5-1, the J gene TRBJ2-7; 8 nucleotides match TRBD2. The CDR3 is 16 residues long. In germline, CDR1 is SGHRS, CDR2 YFSETQ. V was pared by 0 bases and J by 4 bases, with 9 bases of the junction left unmatched. The CDR3 region is CASSLEGSGTNYEQYF. DNA for the CDR3: TGCGCCAGCAGCTTGGAAGGTAGCGGGACAAATTACGAGCAGTACTTC.

The sample holds one count of this clone. The chain is built from TRBV15 and TRBJ2-6; D is ambiguous. This CDR3 has 18 residues. V was pared by 0 bases and J by 1 base, with 13 bases between. Germline values: CDR1 LNHNV, CDR2 YYDKDF (reference sequence). Written as DNA, the CDR3 is TGTGCCACCAGCAGAGAGGGCCCCCAAGTGTCTGGGGCCAACGTCCTGACTTTC. Encoded protein: CATSREGPQVSGANVLTF.

The chain recombines TRBV2 with TRBJ2-3, with 7 positions matching TRBD2. CDR1 is SNHLY, CDR2 FYNNEI, per germline. The V gene end was trimmed by 11 bases and the J gene end by 2 bases; junction bases not matched to a gene: 10. This CDR3 is 14 amino acids long. For the CDR3, the DNA is TGTGCCCGGTTTTCGGGAGGACCCACAGATACGCAGTATTTT. This sequence encodes CARFSGGPTDTQYF.

A word on this clone: In the same sample, other DNA sequences code for this CDR3. The chain carries TRBV9 and TRBJ2-7; TRBD2 matches 9 bases. The CDR3 runs to 15 residues. Germline V gene lookup returns CDR1 SGDLS and CDR2 YYNGEE. The V gene end was trimmed by 0 bases and the J gene end by 4 bases; junction bases not matched to a gene: 5. CDR3 sequence (DNA): TGTGCCAGCAGCGTAGGAAGTAGCGGGAGTTACGAGCAGTACTTC. Its protein product is CASSVGSSGSYEQYF.

DNA for the CDR3: TGTGCCAGCAGTGTGTACACCAATGAGCAGTTCTTC. It yields the protein CASSVYTNEQFF. The chain employs TRBV28 and TRBJ2-1; D unclear. The V end was cut by 5 bases, the J end by 6 bases, with 8 bases between. CDR3 size: 12 residues. Germline loops: CDR1 MDHEN, CDR2 SYDVKM.

This chain joins TRBV27 and TRBJ2-1; D unresolved. Trimming stripped 7 bases from V and 6 bases from J, with 16 bases between. The germline gives CDR1 MNHEY, CDR2 SMNVEV (reference sequence). This CDR3 comprises 14 residues. CDR3 residues: CASTSGRVGNEQFF. CDR3 DNA sequence: TGTGCCAGCACCTCCGGAAGGGTCGGCAATGAGCAGTTCTTC.